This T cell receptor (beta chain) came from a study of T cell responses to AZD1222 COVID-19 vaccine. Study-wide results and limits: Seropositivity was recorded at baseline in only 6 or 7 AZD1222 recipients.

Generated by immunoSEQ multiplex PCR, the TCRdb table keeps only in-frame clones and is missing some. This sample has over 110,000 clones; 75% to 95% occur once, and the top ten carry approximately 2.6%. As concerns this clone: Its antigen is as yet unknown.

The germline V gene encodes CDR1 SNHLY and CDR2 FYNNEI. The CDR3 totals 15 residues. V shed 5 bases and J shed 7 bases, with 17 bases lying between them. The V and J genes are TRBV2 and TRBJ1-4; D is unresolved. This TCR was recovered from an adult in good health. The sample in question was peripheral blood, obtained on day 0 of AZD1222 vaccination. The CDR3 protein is CASSWAQVVTEKLFF. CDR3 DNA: TGTGCCAGCAGTTGGGCGCAGGTGGTTACTGAAAAACTGTTTTTT.